The 23 T cell receptor beta chains given below trace back to one sample, sequenced in a study of cytomegalovirus exposure and HLA in healthy donors. Primers included in the PCR were 60 Vbeta and 13 Jbeta primers. TCRdb keeps only in-frame clones here, not all; method: immunoSEQ multiplex PCR. The data contain 170,000 or so clones, 80% of them singletons. Sequenced material: PBMCs. All receptors derive from a woman in her forties or fifties in good health and CMV-seropositive.

The genes are TRBV28 and TRBJ1-5; 7 nucleotides agree with TRBD1. Germline assignment: CDR1 MDHEN and CDR2 SYDVKM. Germline trimming cut 7 bases from V and 8 bases from J; bases unmatched to any gene: 14. This CDR3 region has 15 residues. CDR3 in DNA: TGTGCCAGCAACGCGCCTGACAGGGTTTTGGAGCCCCAGCATTTT. It translates to CASNAPDRVLEPQHF.

This chain connects TRBV14 to TRBJ2-7, with D unclear. This CDR3 is built from 15 residues. Trimming removed 0 bases from V and 5 bases from J, with 14 bases in between. Germline loops: CDR1 SGHDN, CDR2 FVKESK. CDR3 DNA: TGTGCCAGCAGCCAAGAGGAGTACGTAGGCGACGAGCAGTACTTC. Its protein is CASSQEEYVGDEQYF. Full variable domain (missing parts from reference TRBV14 and TRBJ2-7): EAGVTQFPSHSVIEKGQTVTLRCDPISGHDNLYWYRRVMGKEIKFLLHFVKESKQDESGMPNNRFLAERTGGTYSTLKVQPAELEDSGVYFCASSQEEYVGDEQYFGPGTRLTVT.

This clone was detected once. This sequence joins TRBV27 and TRBJ2-7; 7 nucleotides agree with TRBD1. Trimming at V came to 5 bases and at J to 2 bases, leaving 12 bases not matched to a gene. There are 16 residues in the CDR3. Germline values: CDR1 MNHEY, CDR2 SMNVEV (reference sequence). CDR3 in amino acids: CASSILQGTATYEQYF. In nucleotides, the CDR3 is TGTGCCAGCAGTATTTTACAGGGGACGGCCACCTACGAGCAGTACTTC.

The CDR3 DNA is TGTGCCAGCAGTTCCCTTCAGACAGGGGAAGATACGCAGTATTTT. It translates to CASSSLQTGEDTQYF. The V call is TRBV6-6, the J call TRBJ2-3; 8 nucleotides align to TRBD1. The CDR3 covers 15 residues. J was trimmed by 5 bases and V by 4 bases; bases with no gene match: 8. Germline CDR1 reads MNHNY; CDR2 reads SVGAGI (reference sequence).

This clone was observed a handful of times. The chain is built from TRBV18 and TRBJ1-1; D is undetermined. V was trimmed by 2 bases and J by 1 base, leaving 5 bases between them. This CDR3 spans 13 amino acids. Germline-derived CDR1 and CDR2 are KGHSH and LQKENI. CDR3 protein: CASSPAGNTEAFF. Here the CDR3 DNA reads TGTGCCAGCTCACCAGCAGGGAACACTGAAGCTTTCTTT.

This chain joins TRBV15 and TRBJ2-2; 11 nucleotides match TRBD1. This CDR3 is 19 amino acids long. CDR1 is LNHNV and CDR2 is YYDKDF in the germline V gene (reference sequence). V shed 3 bases, J shed 7 bases, and the junction held 16 bases outside the gene matches. DNA of the CDR3: TGTGCCACCAGCAGGGCTACCCCATTCCGGGACAGGGGGGTCGGGGAGCTGTTTTTT. Its translation is CATSRATPFRDRGVGELFF.

The rearrangement joins TRBV2 to TRBJ2-3, with TRBD2 identical over 7 bases. Germline-derived CDR1 and CDR2 are SNHLY and FYNNEI. The CDR3 is 14 residues long. V lost 4 bases and J lost 5; bases outside the gene matches: 6. CDR3 in DNA: TGTGCCAGCAGTGGGACTAGTGCTCGAGATACGCAGTATTTT. Protein: CASSGTSARDTQYF.

This clone was counted a few times. The genes are TRBV14 and TRBJ2-7; D is perhaps TRBD1 (6 bases). The germline V gene has CDR1 SGHDN and CDR2 FVKESK. The V gene lost 3 bases and the J gene lost 3 bases, with 12 bases spanning the gap. The CDR3 sequence is 14 residues long. Here the CDR3 reads CASSHSRDIYEQYF. The CDR3 region has the DNA TGTGCCAGCAGCCATTCAAGGGACATCTACGAGCAGTACTTC.

V and J are TRBV5-4 and TRBJ2-3; perhaps TRBD1 as D (6 bases). V was shortened by 4 bases and J by 2 bases, with 17 bases between the two germline ends. In germline, CDR1 is SGHNT, CDR2 YYREEE (reference sequence). There are 16 residues in the CDR3. The CDR3 DNA follows: TGTGCCAGCAGCGGCCGTGGGGGCGTGCCCACAGATACGCAGTATTTT. The encoded protein is CASSGRGGVPTDTQYF.

V and J are TRBV6-1 and TRBJ1-2, with TRBD1 identical over 7 bases. The CDR3 runs to 13 residues. Germline CDR1 MNHNS, CDR2 SASEGT. J lost 6 bases, V lost 7 bases, and 8 bases had no gene match. The CDR3 DNA reads TGTGCCAGCAAACCGACAGGGAGGAATGGCTACACCTTC. Translation gives CASKPTGRNGYTF.

This chain connects TRBV7-8 to TRBJ2-5; tentatively, D is TRBD1 (6 bases). Germline assignment: CDR1 SGHVS and CDR2 FQNEAQ. The CDR3 is 16 residues long. Between the trimmed V and J ends, which lost 3 bases and 1 base, there was a span of 15 bases. For the CDR3, the DNA is TGTGCCAGCAGCTTTCGGCGGACAGCTTTCCAAGAGACCCAGTACTTC. It yields the protein CASSFRRTAFQETQYF.

Notes on this clone: Distinct nucleotide sequences in the sample also encode this CDR3. V and J are TRBV9 and TRBJ2-3, with 8 bases aligning to TRBD2. V gave up 2 bases and J gave up 5 bases; unmatched junction bases: 4. CDR1 SGDLS and CDR2 YYNGEE come from the germline V gene. The CDR3 extends over 14 amino acids. In DNA, the CDR3 is TGTGCCAGCAGCGTCAGCGGGAGTGGAGATACGCAGTATTTT. It encodes CASSVSGSGDTQYF.

The chain recombines TRBV7-9 with TRBJ2-5; D perhaps matches TRBD1 (7 bases). Germline loops: CDR1 SEHNR, CDR2 FQNEAQ (reference sequence). The CDR3 runs 14 residues. V lost 5 bases, J lost 7 bases, and 17 bases lay in between. CDR3 DNA: TGTGCCAGCAGCCAGGACAGGTCGGAGGGGACCCAGTACTTC. This sequence encodes CASSQDRSEGTQYF.

The chain employs TRBV7-2 and TRBJ2-7; 9 nucleotides line up with TRBD2. Germline V gives CDR1 SGHTA, CDR2 FQGNSA. This CDR3 is built from 14 residues. The V gene end was trimmed by 1 base and the J gene end by 2 bases; junction bases not matched to a gene: 0. In nucleotides, the CDR3 is TGTGCCAGCAGCTTAGAGCGGGAGGCCTACGAGCAGTACTTC. Encoded protein: CASSLEREAYEQYF.

This clone was detected only a few times. The V call is TRBV7-9, the J call TRBJ1-1, with D perhaps matching TRBD1 (5 bases). Germline CDR1 is SEHNR and CDR2 is FQNEAQ (reference sequence). V was pared by 2 bases and J by 4 bases, with 8 bases between. The CDR3 has 13 residues. This CDR3 is CASSLQGPTEAFF. The CDR3 DNA is TGTGCCAGCAGCTTACAGGGCCCCACTGAAGCTTTCTTT.

This clone was picked up a small number of times. The V call is TRBV7-9, the J call TRBJ2-3; a weak D match, TRBD2 (6 bases). Germline assignment: CDR1 SEHNR and CDR2 FQNEAQ (reference sequence). This CDR3 is 16 amino acids long. Trimming removed 2 bases from V and 1 base from J, with 13 bases in between. DNA of the CDR3: TGTGCCAGCAGCTTACTCTCGGGACTCCGCACAGATACGCAGTATTTT. This codes for CASSLLSGLRTDTQYF.

V is TRBV9 and J is TRBJ2-5; 9 bases line up with TRBD2. This CDR3 has 15 amino acids. The germline gives CDR1 SGDLS, CDR2 YYNGEE. V was clipped by 4 bases and J by 1 base; unmatched bases: 5. CDR3 residues: CASSKKAGGQETQYF. As DNA, the CDR3 is TGTGCCAGCAGCAAGAAAGCGGGGGGCCAAGAGACCCAGTACTTC. Variable domain in full (rest from reference TRBV9 and TRBJ2-5): DSGVTQTPKHLITATGQRVTLRCSPRSGDLSVYWYQQSLDQGLQFLIQYYNGEERAKGNILERFSAQQFPDLHSELNLSSLELGDSALYFCASSKKAGGQETQYFGPGTRLLVL.

The chain has TRBV10-3 and TRBJ2-1; 7 bases agree with TRBD2. The CDR3 runs 14 residues. With V trimmed by 6 bases and J by 3 bases, 5 bases remained unmatched. From germline, CDR1 is ENHRY and CDR2 SYGVKD. The CDR3 is CAIREQRGYNEQFF. The CDR3 DNA follows: TGTGCCATCAGAGAACAGCGGGGCTACAATGAGCAGTTCTTC.

This sequence joins TRBV9 and TRBJ2-7; D remains unclear. CDR1 and CDR2 (germline): SGDLS, YYNGEE. Trimming removed 4 bases at V and 0 bases at J, with 11 bases between. The CDR3 extends over 14 amino acids. The CDR3 here is CASSPRGSSYEQYF. The CDR3 DNA reads as TGTGCCAGCAGCCCCCGTGGCTCCTCCTACGAGCAGTACTTC.

This chain joins TRBV19 and TRBJ1-2, with D possibly TRBD1 on 6 matching bases. V lost 2 bases, J lost 7 bases, and 20 bases lay in between. CDR1 is LNHDA, CDR2 SQIVND, per germline (reference sequence). There are 16 residues in the CDR3. CDR3 sequence: CASSITGGGRRSGYTF. CDR3 DNA sequence: TGTGCCAGTAGTATAACGGGGGGGGGCCGGCGAAGTGGCTACACCTTC.

The chain joins TRBV7-2 to TRBJ2-2; maybe TRBD2 (5 bases). V shed 6 bases and J shed 5 bases, with 13 bases lying between them. The CDR3 length is 14 residues. The germline V gene encodes CDR1 SGHTA and CDR2 FQGNSA. CDR3 coding DNA: TGTGCCAGCAGGGCGTACGGGATGACCGGGGAGCTGTTTTTT. This gives the protein CASRAYGMTGELFF. Together with reference TRBV7-2 and TRBJ2-2, the CDR3 gives the full variable domain: GAGVSQSPSNKVTEKGKDVELRCDPISGHTALYWYRQSLGQGLEFLIYFQGNSAPDKSGLPSDRFSAERTGGSVSTLTIQRTQQEDSAVYLCASRAYGMTGELFFGEGSRLTVL.

This clone appeared a few times. The V gene is TRBV5-1, the J gene TRBJ1-1; possibly TRBD1 for D (5 bases). Trimming removed 6 bases at V and 3 bases at J, with 15 bases between. Germline V CDR1 and CDR2: SGHRS, YFSETQ. This CDR3 spans 14 amino acids. The CDR3 DNA reads as TGCGCCAGCAACACCCCGCAAGGGGACACTGAAGCTTTCTTT. Translating gives CASNTPQGDTEAFF.

Of note for this clone: The junction departs from germline at one end; a sequencing error may be responsible. V and J are TRBV7-9 and TRBJ2-1, with D possibly being TRBD1 (5 bases). This CDR3 contains 15 residues. CDR1 is SEHNR and CDR2 is FQNEAQ in the germline V gene (reference sequence). The CDR3 is CSSSLVGRVGNEQFF. Written as DNA, the CDR3 is TGTTCCAGCAGCTTAGTCGGCAGGGTGGGGAATGAGCAGTTCTTC.